This record covers a single T cell receptor (beta chain). The sample originates from a study of blood T cell repertoires in COVID-19. The CDR3 has 14 residues. The protocol was immunoSEQ multiplex PCR, while the TCRdb copy is restricted to in-frame clones and leaves out a portion. The sample comprises roughly 280,000 clones, 85% to 90% of which are singletons, and 2% to 3% rests with the top ten. The sequencing input was PBMCs or T cells enriched from blood (not recorded which). The V call is TRBV7-5, the J call TRBJ1-2; the DNA was not compared with TRBD1, the D call given in the table. TRBV7-5 has pseudogene status. This TCR derives from a woman aged 18-29 years who had recovered from COVID-19. This CDR3 is CARSLPTGNYGYTF. DNA for the CDR3: TGTGCCAGAAGCTTACCGACAGGGAACTATGGCTACACCTTC.